This is a list of T cell receptor beta chains from one sample in a study of cytomegalovirus exposure and HLA in healthy donors. TCRdb keeps only in-frame clones here, not all; method: immunoSEQ multiplex PCR. The sample includes 150,000 or so clones, around 66% of them seen just once. Sample: PBMCs. All receptors derive from a woman in her thirties in good health and CMV-seropositive. Both conserved end residues are part of each CDR3. D genes are given only for firm matches. Some rows mark clone size as missing; the rest say once, few, many or name a class of expanded clone.

d_call,j_call,v_call,clone_size,cdr3_length,cdr3_nt,cdr3_aa
TRBD2,TRBJ2-3,TRBV28,.,14,TGTGCCAGCGCTGCCCCGGGGGAGGGAGATACGCAGTATTTT,CASAAPGEGDTQYF
.,TRBJ1-3,TRBV4-2,.,16,TGTGCCAGCAGCCCTCGACAGTATTCCTCTGGAAACACCATATATTTT,CASSPRQYSSGNTIYF
.,TRBJ2-5,TRBV7-7,.,16,TGTGCTAGCAGCTTAGTAGAGCGTCGAGAAAAAGAGACCCAGTACTTC,CASSLVERREKETQYF
.,TRBJ1-3,TRBV7-7,.,14,TGTGCCAGCAGCGAAGGGAGTCCTGGAAACACCATATATTTT,CASSEGSPGNTIYF
.,TRBJ1-6,TRBV28,.,12,TGTGCCAGCAGCTTCGGGTACCCACCCCTCCACTTT,CASSFGYPPLHF
TRBD1,TRBJ1-2,TRBV27,few,14,TGTGCCAGCAGTACCGGGACAGGGACGAGCGGCTACACCTTC,CASSTGTGTSGYTF
TRBD1,TRBJ1-2,TRBV4-2,.,16,TGTGCCAGCAGCCAAGATCTTGGACAGGGGGTCTATGGCTACACCTTC,CASSQDLGQGVYGYTF
.,TRBJ1-3,TRBV5-1,.,14,TGCGCCAGCAGCTCGGACAGCTCTGGAAACACCATATATTTT,CASSSDSSGNTIYF
TRBD1,TRBJ1-5,TRBV28,.,15,TGTGCCAGCAGTTTAGGGACAGGGGGCCGTCAGCCCCAGCATTTT,CASSLGTGGRQPQHF
TRBD1,TRBJ2-7,TRBV2,.,12,TGTGCCACCGGACAGGCCGGCTACGAGCAGTACTTC,CATGQAGYEQYF
TRBD1,TRBJ1-3,TRBV6-1,once,17,TGTGCCAGCAGTGAAGCGCTGGGGCAGGGGGTAAGAAACACCATATATTTT,CASSEALGQGVRNTIYF
TRBD1,TRBJ1-2,TRBV4-1,.,15,TGCGCCAGCAGCCAGGGGACAGGGGTTTTCTATGGCTACACCTTC,CASSQGTGVFYGYTF
.,TRBJ1-2,TRBV5-1,few,14,TGCGCCAGCAGCTTGATAACAGAAAACTATGGCTACACCTTC,CASSLITENYGYTF
.,TRBJ2-1,TRBV25-1,.,17,TGTGCCAGCAGTGAGGGGGGGGGACATATCTCCTACAATGAGCAGTTCTTC,CASSEGGGHISYNEQFF
.,TRBJ2-2,TRBV7-9,few,12,TGTGCCAGCAGATCGAGCACCGGGGAGCTGTTTTTT,CASRSSTGELFF
.,TRBJ1-4,TRBV5-1,once,14,TGCGCCAGCAGCCTGGGGGGATCAGGGGCTAAACTGTTTTTT,CASSLGGSGAKLFF
TRBD1,TRBJ1-1,TRBV7-9,.,14,TGTGCCAGCAGATACCCCGGGACAGCGAATGAAGCTTTCTTT,CASRYPGTANEAFF
.,TRBJ1-4,TRBV28,.,15,TGTGCCAGCAGTTTGGGGGGGTCCCAGGGTGAAAAACTGTTTTTT,CASSLGGSQGEKLFF
.,TRBJ2-3,TRBV10-3,.,13,TGTGCCATCAGTGAGGCGGTTTCAGATACGCAGTATTTT,CAISEAVSDTQYF
TRBD1,TRBJ1-2,TRBV25-1,.,14,TGTGCCAGCAGTGAATCGGACAGGGTCCGTGGCTACACCTTC,CASSESDRVRGYTF
.,TRBJ2-2,TRBV28,.,15,TGTGCCAGCAGTTTAGTCCAGGGGGGAACCGGGGAGCTGTTTTTT,CASSLVQGGTGELFF
.,TRBJ2-3,TRBV6-5,.,15,TGTGCCAGCAGTCCCGCGCGGGCGCCTACAGATACGCAGTATTTT,CASSPARAPTDTQYF
.,TRBJ2-2,TRBV29-1,.,15,TGCAGCGTTGATCCCGGGACACGGAACACCGGGGAGCTGTTTTTT,CSVDPGTRNTGELFF
.,TRBJ1-2,TRBV6-4,.,15,TGTGCCAGCAGTAATCCCCGGCCTCCTGGGCCTGGCTACACCTTC,CASSNPRPPGPGYTF
.,TRBJ1-1,TRBV7-6,.,14,TGTGCCAGCAGCCTCTGGACAGAGAACACTGAAGCCTTCTTT,CASSLWTENTEAFF